This T cell receptor (beta chain) stems from a study of cytomegalovirus exposure and HLA in healthy donors. The PCR had 60 Vbeta and 13 Jbeta primers. Using immunoSEQ multiplex PCR, the repertoire was profiled, and TCRdb retains in-frame clones only, with some absent. This table has approximately 180,000 clones, 70% to 85% appearing once. The CDR3 is made up of 13 amino acids. Trimming took off 4 bases at V and 0 bases at J, with 7 bases between the two ends. Germline V gives CDR1 SGHRS, CDR2 YFSETQ. Healthy bone marrow donors formed the donor group. This chain joins TRBV5-1 and TRBJ2-5, with no clear D. Sequenced material: PBMCs. The sequence was collected from a woman aged 60-75 years in good health and CMV-seropositive. The CDR3, as DNA: TGCGCCAGCAGCCCTACCTACCAAGAGACCCAGTACTTC. Its protein product is CASSPTYQETQYF.